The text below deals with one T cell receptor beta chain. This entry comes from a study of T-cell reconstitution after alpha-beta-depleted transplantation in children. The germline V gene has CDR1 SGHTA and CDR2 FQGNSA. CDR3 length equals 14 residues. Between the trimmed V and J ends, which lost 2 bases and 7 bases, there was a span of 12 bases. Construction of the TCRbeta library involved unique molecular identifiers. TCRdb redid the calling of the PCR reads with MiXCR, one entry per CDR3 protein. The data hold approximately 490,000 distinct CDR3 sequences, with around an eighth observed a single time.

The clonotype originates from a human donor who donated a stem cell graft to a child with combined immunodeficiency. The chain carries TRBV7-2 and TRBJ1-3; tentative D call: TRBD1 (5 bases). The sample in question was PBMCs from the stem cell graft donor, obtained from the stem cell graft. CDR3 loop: CASSLFGTRNTIYF. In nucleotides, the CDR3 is TGTGCCAGCAGCTTATTCGGGACTCGGAACACCATATATTTT.